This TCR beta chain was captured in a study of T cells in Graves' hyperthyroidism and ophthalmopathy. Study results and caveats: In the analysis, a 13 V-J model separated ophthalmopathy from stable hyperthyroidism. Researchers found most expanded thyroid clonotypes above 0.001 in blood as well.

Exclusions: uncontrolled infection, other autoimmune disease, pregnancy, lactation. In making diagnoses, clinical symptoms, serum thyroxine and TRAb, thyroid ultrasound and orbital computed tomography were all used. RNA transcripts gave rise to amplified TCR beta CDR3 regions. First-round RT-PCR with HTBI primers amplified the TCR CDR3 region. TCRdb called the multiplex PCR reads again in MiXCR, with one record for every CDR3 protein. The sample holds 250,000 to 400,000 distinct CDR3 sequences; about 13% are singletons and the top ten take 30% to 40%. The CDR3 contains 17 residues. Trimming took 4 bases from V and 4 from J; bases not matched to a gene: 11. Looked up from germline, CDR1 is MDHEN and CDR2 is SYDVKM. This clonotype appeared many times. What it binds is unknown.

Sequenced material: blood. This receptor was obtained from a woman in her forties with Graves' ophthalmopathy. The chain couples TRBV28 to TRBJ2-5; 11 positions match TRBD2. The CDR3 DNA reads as TGTGCCAGCAGTTCTCTGGGACTAGCGGTTATTGGAGAGACCCAGTACTTC. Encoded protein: CASSSLGLAVIGETQYF.